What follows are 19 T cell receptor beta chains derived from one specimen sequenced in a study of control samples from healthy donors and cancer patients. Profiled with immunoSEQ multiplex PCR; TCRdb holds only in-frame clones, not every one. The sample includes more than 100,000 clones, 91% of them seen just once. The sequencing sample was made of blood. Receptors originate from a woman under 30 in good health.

The CDR3 is CASSLTGTLNTEAFF. Here the CDR3 DNA reads TGCGCCAGCAGCTTGACAGGGACACTGAACACTGAAGCTTTCTTT. This chain joins TRBV5-1 and TRBJ1-1; maybe TRBD1 (6 bases). With 1 base removed from V and 0 bases from J, the gap between germline ends came to 10 bases. The CDR3 spans 15 residues. The V gene's germline CDR1 is SGHRS and CDR2 YFSETQ.

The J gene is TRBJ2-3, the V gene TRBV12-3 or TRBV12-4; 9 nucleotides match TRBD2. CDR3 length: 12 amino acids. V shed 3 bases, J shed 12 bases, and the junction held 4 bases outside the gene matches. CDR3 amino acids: CASSLGGRAQYF. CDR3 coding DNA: TGTGCCAGCAGTTTGGGCGGGAGGGCCCAGTATTTT.

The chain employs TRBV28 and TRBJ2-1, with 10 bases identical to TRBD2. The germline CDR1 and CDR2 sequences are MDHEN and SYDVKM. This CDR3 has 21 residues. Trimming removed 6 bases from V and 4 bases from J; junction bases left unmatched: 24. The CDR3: CASSPSLSVWSGRGEYNEQFF. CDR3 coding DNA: TGTGCCAGCAGCCCAAGTCTTTCTGTTTGGAGCGGGAGGGGGGAGTACAATGAGCAGTTCTTC.

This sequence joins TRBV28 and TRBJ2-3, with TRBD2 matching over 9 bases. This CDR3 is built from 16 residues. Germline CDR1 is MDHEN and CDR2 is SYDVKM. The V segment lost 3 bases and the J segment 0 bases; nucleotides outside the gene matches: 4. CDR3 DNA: TGTGCCAGCAGTTTGCGGGGGGGCCCAAGCACAGATACGCAGTATTTT. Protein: CASSLRGGPSTDTQYF.

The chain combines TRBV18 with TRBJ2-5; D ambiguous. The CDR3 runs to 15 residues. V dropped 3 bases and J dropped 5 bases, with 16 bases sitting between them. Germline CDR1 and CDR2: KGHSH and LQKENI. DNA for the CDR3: TGTGCCAGCTCACCGATGGCCAGAGACCCGGAGACCCAGTACTTC. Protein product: CASSPMARDPETQYF.

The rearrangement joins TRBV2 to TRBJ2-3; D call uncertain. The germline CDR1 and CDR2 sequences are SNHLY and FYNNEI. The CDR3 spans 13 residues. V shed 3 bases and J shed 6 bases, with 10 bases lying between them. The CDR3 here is CASSDEGSDTQYF. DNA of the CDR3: TGTGCCAGCAGTGATGAAGGATCCGATACGCAGTATTTT.

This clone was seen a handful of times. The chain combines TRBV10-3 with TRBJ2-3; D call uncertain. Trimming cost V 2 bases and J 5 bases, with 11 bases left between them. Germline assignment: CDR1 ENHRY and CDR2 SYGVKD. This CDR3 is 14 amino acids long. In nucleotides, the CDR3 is TGTGCCATCAGTGAGACCGCGGCCGGAGATACGCAGTATTTT. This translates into CAISETAAGDTQYF.

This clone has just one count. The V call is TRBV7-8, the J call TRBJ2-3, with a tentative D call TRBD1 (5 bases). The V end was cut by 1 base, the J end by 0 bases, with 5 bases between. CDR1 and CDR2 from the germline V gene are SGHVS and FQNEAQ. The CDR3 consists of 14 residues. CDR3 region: CASSLEGSTDTQYF. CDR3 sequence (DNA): TGTGCCAGCAGCTTAGAGGGGAGCACAGATACGCAGTATTTT.

The CDR3 sequence is CAISGRSSGEDTQYF. The CDR3 nucleotides read TGTGCCATCAGTGGGAGGTCTAGCGGGGAGGATACGCAGTATTTT. The V call is TRBV10-3, the J call TRBJ2-3; 9 bases are a match to TRBD2. This CDR3 spans 15 amino acids. J was trimmed by 6 bases and V by 4 bases; bases with no gene match: 8. CDR1 and CDR2 from the germline V gene are ENHRY and SYGVKD.

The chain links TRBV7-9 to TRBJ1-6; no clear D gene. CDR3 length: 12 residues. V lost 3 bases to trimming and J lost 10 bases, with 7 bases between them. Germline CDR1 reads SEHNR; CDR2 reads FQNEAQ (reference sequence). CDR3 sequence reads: CASSFVGSPLHF. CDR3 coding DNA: TGTGCCAGCAGCTTTGTTGGCTCACCCCTCCACTTT.

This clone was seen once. The CDR3 coding sequence is TGTGCCAGTAAGAAGGGGGAAAGTTCTAATGAAAAACTGTTTTTT. This sequence encodes CASKKGESSNEKLFF. The chain links TRBV19 to TRBJ1-4; the D gene is possibly TRBD1 (6 bases). V lost 7 bases and J 3 bases, leaving 15 bases between the germline ends. The CDR3 spans 15 residues. Germline lookup yields CDR1 LNHDA and CDR2 SQIVND (reference sequence). The full variable domain, in which reference TRBV19 and TRBJ1-4 provide the parts outside the CDR3, is DGGITQSPKYLFRKEGQNVTLSCEQNLNHDAMYWYRQDPGQGLRLIYYSQIVNDFQKGDIAEGYSVSREKKESFPLTVTSAQKNPTAFYLCASKKGESSNEKLFFGSGTQLSVL.

The CDR3 nucleotides read TGTGCCAGCAGTCCCGACGGGACAGTGGTTCCCTATGGCTACACCTTC. Translating gives CASSPDGTVVPYGYTF. The gene calls are TRBV2 and TRBJ1-2; 7 bases match TRBD1. The CDR3 contains 16 residues. Germline assignment: CDR1 SNHLY and CDR2 FYNNEI. Germline trimming cut 5 bases from V and 4 bases from J; bases unmatched to any gene: 13.

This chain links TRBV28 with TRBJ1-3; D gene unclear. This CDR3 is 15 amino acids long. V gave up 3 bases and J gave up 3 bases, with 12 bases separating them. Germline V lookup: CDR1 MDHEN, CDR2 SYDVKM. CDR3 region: CASSLDPGGGNTIYF. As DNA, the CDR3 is TGTGCCAGCAGTTTGGATCCCGGAGGTGGAAACACCATATATTTT. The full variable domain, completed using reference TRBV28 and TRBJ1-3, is DVKVTQSSRYLVKRTGEKVFLECVQDMDHENMFWYRQDPGLGLRLIYFSYDVKMKEKGDIPEGYSVSREKKERFSLILESASTNQTSMYLCASSLDPGGGNTIYFGEGSWLTVV.

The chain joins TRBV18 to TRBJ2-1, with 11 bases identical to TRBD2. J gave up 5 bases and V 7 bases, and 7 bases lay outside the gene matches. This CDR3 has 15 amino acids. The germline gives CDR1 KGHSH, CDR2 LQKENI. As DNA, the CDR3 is TGTGCCAGCTTCAAGACTAGCGGGGCCGACAATGAGCAGTTCTTC. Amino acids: CASFKTSGADNEQFF. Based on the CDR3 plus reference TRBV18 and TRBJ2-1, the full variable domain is NAGVMQNPRHLVRRRGQEARLRCSPMKGHSHVYWYRQLPEEGLKFMVYLQKENIIDESGMPKERFSAEFPKEGPSILRIQQVVRGDSAAYFCASFKTSGADNEQFFGPGTRLTVL.

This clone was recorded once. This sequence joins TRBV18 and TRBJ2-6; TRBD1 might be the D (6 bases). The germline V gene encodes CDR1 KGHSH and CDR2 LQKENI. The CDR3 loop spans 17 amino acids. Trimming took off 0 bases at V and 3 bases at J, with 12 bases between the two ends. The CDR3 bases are TGTGCCAGCTCACCACCTACAGGGAGCGGTGGGGCCAACGTCCTGACTTTC. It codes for CASSPPTGSGGANVLTF. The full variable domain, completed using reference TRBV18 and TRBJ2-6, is NAGVMQNPRHLVRRRGQEARLRCSPMKGHSHVYWYRQLPEEGLKFMVYLQKENIIDESGMPKERFSAEFPKEGPSILRIQQVVRGDSAAYFCASSPPTGSGGANVLTFGAGSRLTVL.

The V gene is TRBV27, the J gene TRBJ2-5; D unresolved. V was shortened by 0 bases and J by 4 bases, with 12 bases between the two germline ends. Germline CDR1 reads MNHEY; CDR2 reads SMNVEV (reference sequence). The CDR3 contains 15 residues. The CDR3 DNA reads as TGTGCCAGCAGTTTATCGGGAAAGTTATTAGAGACCCAGTACTTC. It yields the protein CASSLSGKLLETQYF.

This CDR3 is CASSIGGFLDTQYF. The CDR3 DNA reads TGTGCCAGTAGTATAGGTGGCTTCCTGGATACGCAGTATTTT. The chain joins TRBV19 to TRBJ2-3; no definite D call. V lost 1 base, J lost 6 bases, and 11 bases lay in between. The CDR3 is 14 residues long. Germline values: CDR1 LNHDA, CDR2 SQIVND (reference sequence).

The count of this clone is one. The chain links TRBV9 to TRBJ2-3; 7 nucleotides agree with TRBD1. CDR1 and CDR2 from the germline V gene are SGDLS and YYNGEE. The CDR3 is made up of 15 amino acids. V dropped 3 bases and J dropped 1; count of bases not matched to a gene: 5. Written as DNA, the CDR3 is TGTGCCAGCAGCGCAAGGACAGGAGGCACAGATACGCAGTATTTT. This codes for CASSARTGGTDTQYF.

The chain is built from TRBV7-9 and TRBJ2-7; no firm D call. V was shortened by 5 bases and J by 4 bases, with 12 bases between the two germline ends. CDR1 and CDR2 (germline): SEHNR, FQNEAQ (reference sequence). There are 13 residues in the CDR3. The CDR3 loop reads CASSLKGPYEQYF. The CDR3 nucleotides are TGTGCCAGCAGCCTAAAAGGACCGTACGAGCAGTACTTC.